Shown below are 31 T cell receptor beta chains from a single sample sequenced in a study of T-cell memory formation after mild COVID-19. Using its own MiXCR run on the 5' RACE reads, TCRdb lists one record per CDR3 protein. Altogether fewer than 450,000 distinct CDR3 sequences are present, approximately 25% being singletons, with the ten largest covering roughly 9.7%. Sequencing was done on a sample of PBMCs or a T cell subset sorted from them (not recorded which). The receptors were sampled from an adult woman who had mild COVID-19 (a few samples of this study predate the infection). Cell type and time point are not known.

The chain links TRBV12-3 or TRBV12-4 to TRBJ1-1, with 7 bases that match TRBD1. V shed 10 bases and J 1 base; nucleotides not matched to a gene: 12. This CDR3 has 15 residues. As DNA, the CDR3 is TGTGCCATCCAACGACAGGGTTTGAGGAACACTGAAGCTTTCTTT. Its protein is CAIQRQGLRNTEAFF.

This clonotype occurred a few times. The gene calls are TRBV7-8 and TRBJ2-5; the match to TRBD2 covers 9 bases. V was pared by 0 bases and J by 5 bases, with 4 bases of the junction left unmatched. Germline CDR1 SGHVS, CDR2 FQNEAQ. The CDR3 contains 15 residues. The CDR3: CASSLASGGGETQYF. The CDR3 DNA reads as TGTGCCAGCAGCTTAGCTAGCGGGGGCGGGGAGACCCAGTACTTC.

This clonotype has only one observation. The V call is TRBV10-3, the J call TRBJ1-1; D is unresolved. Trimming pared 0 bases from V and 4 bases from J, leaving 12 bases between. CDR1 is ENHRY and CDR2 is SYGVKD in the germline V gene. The length of the CDR3 is 15 residues. The CDR3 bases are TGTGCCATCAGTGAGTCGGGCAGTGAGGGCACTGAAGCTTTCTTT. Its protein is CAISESGSEGTEAFF.

This clonotype has a handful of counts. The V gene is TRBV6-6, the J gene TRBJ1-2, with 8 bases matching TRBD1. J was trimmed by 6 bases and V by 4 bases; bases with no gene match: 10. Germline lookup yields CDR1 MNHNY and CDR2 SVGAGI (reference sequence). The CDR3 is 15 amino acids. CDR3 sequence (DNA): TGTGCCAGCAGTTCGCGGACAGGGCCTTCGGATGGCTACACCTTC. Encoded protein: CASSSRTGPSDGYTF.

The CDR3 sequence: CASSLMAGAFYEQYF. In DNA, the CDR3 is TGTGCCAGCAGCTTAATGGCGGGGGCGTTCTACGAGCAGTACTTC. V usage is TRBV7-8 and J usage is TRBJ2-7; a possible D gene is TRBD2 (7 bases). V was cut by 2 bases and J by 3 bases, with 14 bases left in between. The germline CDR1 and CDR2 sequences are SGHVS and FQNEAQ. This CDR3 is 15 amino acids long.

V and J are TRBV9 and TRBJ2-7; 11 bases align to TRBD2. The trim removed 4 bases at V and 5 bases at J, leaving 8 bases unmatched. Germline CDR1 SGDLS, CDR2 YYNGEE. This CDR3 has 15 amino acids. CDR3 DNA sequence: TGTGCCAGCAGCCCCGCACTAGCGGGAGAGGACGAGCAGTACTTC. Protein product: CASSPALAGEDEQYF.

This chain links TRBV11-3 with TRBJ2-1; 9 bases fit TRBD1. V gave up 5 bases and J gave up 15 bases; unmatched junction bases: 17. Germline V CDR1 and CDR2: SGHNT, YENEEA. This CDR3 is built from 15 residues. The CDR3 sequence: CASSLGRTGAEYGFF. CDR3 in DNA: TGTGCCAGCAGCCTAGGAAGGACAGGGGCTGAATACGGGTTCTTC.

J is TRBJ1-1 and V is TRBV25-1; D gene ambiguous. The CDR3 spans 12 residues. The germline V gene encodes CDR1 MGHDK and CDR2 SYGVNS. The germline V and J ends were trimmed by 2 bases and 5 bases, with 6 bases remaining between them. For the CDR3, the DNA is TGTGCCAGCAGTGAAGGGCTGACTGAAGCTTTCTTT. Translation: CASSEGLTEAFF.

The chain is built from TRBV11-2 and TRBJ2-1; D is unclear. Between the trimmed V and J ends, which lost 3 bases and 8 bases, there was a span of 14 bases. CDR1 is SGHAT and CDR2 is FQNNGV in the germline V gene. The CDR3 is 14 amino acids. CDR3 nucleotide sequence: TGTGCCAGCAGCTTCGGACCCGCCCCCGATGAGCAGTTCTTC. Its protein product is CASSFGPAPDEQFF.

The V call is TRBV7-3, the J call TRBJ2-3; 9 bases line up with TRBD2. Germline CDR1 is SGHTA and CDR2 is FQGTGA. The CDR3 runs 17 residues. V lost 3 bases and J lost 0; bases outside the gene matches: 7. The CDR3 DNA reads TGTGCCAGCAGCTTTGCGGGGGGGAGCGGTAGCACAGATACGCAGTATTTT. Residues: CASSFAGGSGSTDTQYF. Variable domain in full (rest from reference TRBV7-3 and TRBJ2-3): GAGVSQTPSNKVTEKGKYVELRCDPISGHTALYWYRQSLGQGPEFLIYFQGTGAADDSGLPNDRFFAVRPEGSVSTLKIQRTERGDSAVYLCASSFAGGSGSTDTQYFGPGTRLTVL.

The chain couples TRBV6-2 or TRBV6-3 to TRBJ1-1; TRBD1 agrees at 7 bases. The CDR3 extends over 15 amino acids. The germline V gene encodes CDR1 MNHEY and CDR2 SVGEGT. Trimming removed 4 bases from V and 2 bases from J; junction bases left unmatched: 7. The CDR3 nucleotides are TGTGCCAGCAGTTGGGACAGCGGATTTAACACTGAAGCTTTCTTT. This codes for CASSWDSGFNTEAFF.

This rearrangement joins TRBV30 to TRBJ1-2, with D perhaps TRBD1 (5 bases). CDR1 and CDR2 from the germline V gene are GTSNPN and SVGIG (reference sequence). This CDR3 is built from 16 residues. Deletions cut 2 bases from V and 2 bases from J, with 18 bases between. CDR3 region: CAWSPLYGAANYGYTF. CDR3 nucleotides: TGTGCCTGGAGTCCCTTGTACGGGGCGGCGAACTATGGCTACACCTTC.

This clonotype was observed a few times. The rearrangement links TRBV7-2 to TRBJ1-4; 11 bases are shared with TRBD1. Germline V gene data show CDR1 as SGHTA and CDR2 as FQGNSA. V lost 3 bases, J lost 6 bases, and 0 bases stayed unmatched. CDR3 size: 14 residues. The CDR3 nucleotides are TGTGCCAGCAGCTTGGACAGGGGGCATGAAAAACTGTTTTTT. Protein product: CASSLDRGHEKLFF.

This clonotype was picked up a small number of times. This chain joins TRBV5-6 and TRBJ1-3, with D possibly being TRBD1 (5 bases). Germline V lookup: CDR1 SGHDT, CDR2 YYEEEE. The V gene lost 1 base and the J gene lost 4 bases, with 12 bases spanning the gap. This CDR3 is 15 amino acids long. CDR3 residues: CASSLPQGFGNTIYF. DNA for the CDR3: TGTGCCAGCAGCTTGCCCCAGGGCTTCGGAAACACCATATATTTT. The whole variable domain, remainder taken from reference TRBV5-6 and TRBJ1-3, is DAGVTQSPTHLIKTRGQQVTLRCSPKSGHDTVSWYQQALGQGPQFIFQYYEEEERQRGNFPDRFSGHQFPNYSSELNVNALLLGDSALYLCASSLPQGFGNTIYFGEGSWLTVV.

V usage is TRBV7-2 and J usage is TRBJ1-1; D remains unclear. Germline V gene data show CDR1 as SGHTA and CDR2 as FQGNSA. The germline V and J ends were trimmed by 5 bases and 0 bases, with 13 bases remaining between them. The CDR3 loop spans 15 amino acids. CDR3 sequence (DNA): TGTGCCAGCAGCCCCGGATCGGGCATGAACACTGAAGCTTTCTTT. Translation gives CASSPGSGMNTEAFF.

A few counts support this clonotype. V usage is TRBV20-1 and J usage is TRBJ2-1; 7 nucleotides match TRBD2. V was clipped by 5 bases and J by 0 bases; unmatched bases: 4. CDR3 length equals 14 residues. Germline assignment: CDR1 DFQATT and CDR2 SNEGSKA (reference sequence). The CDR3 here is CSAEAGSSYNEQFF. For the CDR3, the DNA is TGCAGTGCTGAAGCGGGGAGCTCCTACAATGAGCAGTTCTTC.

This chain uses TRBV7-6 with TRBJ2-7; 10 bases match TRBD2. CDR3 size: 14 residues. Germline trimming cut 8 bases from V and 3 bases from J; bases unmatched to any gene: 7. CDR1 SGHVS and CDR2 FNYEAQ come from the germline V gene. CDR3 residues: CASSPSGGNYEQYF. The CDR3 coding sequence is TGTGCCAGCTCCCCTAGCGGGGGAAACTACGAGCAGTACTTC.

Only a few counts were recorded for this clonotype. This CDR3 is CASSLALAGGQETQYF. In DNA, the CDR3 is TGTGCCAGCAGCTTGGCACTAGCGGGGGGCCAAGAGACCCAGTACTTC. The chain employs TRBV5-5 and TRBJ2-5, with TRBD2 identical over 12 bases. CDR3 length: 16 residues. Germline trimming cut 0 bases from V and 1 base from J; bases unmatched to any gene: 1. Looked up from germline, CDR1 is SGHKS and CDR2 is YYEKEE (reference sequence).

The CDR3 spells CASTTGGVGDTEAFF. The CDR3 nucleotides are TGTGCCAGCACCACAGGAGGGGTGGGGGACACTGAAGCTTTCTTT. The chain couples TRBV12-3 or TRBV12-4 to TRBJ1-1; D might be TRBD1 (5 bases). This CDR3 comprises 15 residues. Trimming shortened V by 7 bases and J by 3 bases, and 18 bases separated the two germline ends.

This clonotype occurred a few times. Written as DNA, the CDR3 is TGTGCCACCAGTGCCGGTAGCGGGAGGGGGTACGAGCAGTACTTC. This sequence encodes CATSAGSGRGYEQYF. The chain uses TRBV24-1 and TRBJ2-7, with 11 positions matching TRBD2. Trimming took 5 bases from V and 4 from J; bases not matched to a gene: 6. The CDR3 spans 15 residues. Per germline, CDR1 KGHDR and CDR2 SFDVKD.

This clonotype was recorded a few times. The V gene is TRBV25-1, the J gene TRBJ1-1, with unresolved D. The germline V gene encodes CDR1 MGHDK and CDR2 SYGVNS. This CDR3 has 13 amino acids. V lost 4 bases to trimming and J lost 1 base, with 7 bases between them. The CDR3 reads CASSVKGNTEAFF. DNA of the CDR3: TGTGCCAGCAGTGTGAAGGGGAACACTGAAGCTTTCTTT.

This clonotype occurred a few times. The chain carries TRBV6-5 and TRBJ2-1; 12 bases line up with TRBD2. Germline values: CDR1 MNHEY, CDR2 SVGAGI. The CDR3 has 16 residues. Trimming took 5 bases from V and 5 from J; bases not matched to a gene: 7. The CDR3 nucleotides read TGTGCCAGCAGTCCCGGACTAGCGGGAAGCAACAATGAGCAGTTCTTC. Encoded protein: CASSPGLAGSNNEQFF.

The V and J genes are TRBV20-1 and TRBJ2-7; D might be TRBD2 (5 bases). CDR1 is DFQATT, CDR2 SNEGSKA, per germline (reference sequence). With 5 bases removed from V and 0 bases from J, the gap between germline ends came to 11 bases. This CDR3 comprises 13 residues. The chain's CDR3 is CSAGLGSSYEQYF. Written as DNA, the CDR3 is TGCAGTGCTGGATTAGGGAGCTCCTACGAGCAGTACTTC.

CDR3: CAVSVPGRSTGELFF. As DNA, the CDR3 is TGTGCCGTATCCGTTCCGGGGAGGAGCACCGGGGAGCTGTTTTTT. The chain recombines TRBV24-1 with TRBJ2-2, with a weak D call TRBD2 (6 bases). The V end was cut by 12 bases, the J end by 4 bases, with 20 bases between. Germline V gene lookup returns CDR1 KGHDR and CDR2 SFDVKD. The CDR3 contains 15 residues.

This clonotype was counted between two and nine times. This chain links TRBV27 with TRBJ2-6, with TRBD1 as a possible D gene (6 bases). This CDR3 is 16 amino acids long. Looked up from germline, CDR1 is MNHEY and CDR2 is SMNVEV (reference sequence). Trimming cost V 0 bases and J 4 bases, with 10 bases left between them. The CDR3 protein is CASSLSDSSGANVLTF. CDR3 bases: TGTGCCAGCAGTTTATCGGACAGTTCGGGGGCCAACGTCCTGACTTTC.

The chain joins TRBV9 to TRBJ2-3; TRBD2 matches at 7 bases. V lost 4 bases to trimming and J lost 1 base; unmatched junction nucleotides: 12. The CDR3 is 17 amino acids. The germline gives CDR1 SGDLS, CDR2 YYNGEE. The CDR3 sequence: CASSLLLGGRGTDTQYF. The CDR3, as DNA: TGTGCCAGCAGCTTACTACTCGGCGGGAGAGGCACAGATACGCAGTATTTT.

The sample holds many counts of this clonotype. The chain is built from TRBV6-5 and TRBJ2-3; the D gene could be TRBD1 or TRBD2 (5 bases each). Germline V gene lookup returns CDR1 MNHEY and CDR2 SVGAGI. V lost 5 bases to trimming and J lost 3 bases, with 15 bases between them. CDR3 length equals 15 residues. The CDR3 loop is CASSTPGPPTDTQYF. Written as DNA, the CDR3 is TGTGCCAGCAGTACTCCGGGACCTCCTACAGATACGCAGTATTTT.

In this sample, this clonotype turned up a few times. The chain employs TRBV5-1 and TRBJ1-4; D not certain. Trimming removed 4 bases from V and 7 bases from J, with 14 bases in between. Germline-derived CDR1 and CDR2 are SGHRS and YFSETQ. The CDR3 length is 14 residues. The CDR3 protein is CASSPDDRSEKLFF. CDR3 coding DNA: TGCGCCAGCAGCCCGGACGATAGGAGTGAAAAACTGTTTTTT.

This clonotype was seen only a few times. The V and J genes are TRBV12-3 or TRBV12-4 and TRBJ1-5, with unresolved D. Trimming left V 7 bases short and J 7 bases short, with 11 bases between. The CDR3 loop spans 12 amino acids. CDR3 loop: CASTLGGQPQHF. CDR3 coding DNA: TGTGCCAGCACCCTCGGCGGCCAGCCCCAGCATTTT.

The V gene is TRBV10-3, the J gene TRBJ2-7; D gene uncertain. The ends were cut back, 3 bases at V and 3 bases at J, with 6 bases in the middle. The CDR3 sequence is 12 residues long. Germline V gene sequence: CDR1 ENHRY, CDR2 SYGVKD. The CDR3 DNA reads TGTGCCATCAGTGATGGCCTCTACGAGCAGTACTTC. Its protein product is CAISDGLYEQYF.

In this sample, this clonotype turned up many times. The CDR3 loop reads CASSVRVGNSPLHF. The CDR3, as DNA: TGTGCCAGCAGCGTAAGAGTTGGGAATTCACCCCTCCACTTT. The genes are TRBV9 and TRBJ1-6, with D hard to call. Trimming stripped 1 base from V and 7 bases from J, with 9 bases between. The CDR3 is 14 amino acids. The V gene's germline CDR1 is SGDLS and CDR2 YYNGEE.